This is a list of T cell receptor beta chains from one sample in a study of identical twins. TCRdb re-analysed the 5' RACE reads in MiXCR, keeping a single row per CDR3 protein. The data contain 1.5 million to 2 million distinct CDR3 sequences, roughly 35% of them singletons. Sequences were obtained from cord blood. These TCRs come from a newborn girl in good health. Both conserved end residues are part of each CDR3. The D gene is left open where the match is weak. Some rows mark clone size as missing; the rest say once, few, many or name a class of expanded clone.

>-|14|TRBV6-1|-|TRBJ1-2
CASSGWGAAYGYTF
TGTGCCAGCAGTGGCTGGGGGGCGGCCTATGGCTACACCTTC
>-|15|TRBV20-1|once|TRBJ1-1
CSAKPPTSLNTEAFF
TGCAGTGCGAAGCCCCCGACAAGCCTGAACACTGAAGCTTTCTTT
>-|15|TRBV21-1|many|TRBJ2-1
CASSNVAGMNNEQFF
TGTGCCAGCAGCAATGTAGCGGGAATGAACAATGAGCAGTTCTTC
>TRBD2|18|TRBV20-1|-|TRBJ2-4
CSARDSSGSASTKNIQYF
TGCAGTGCTAGAGATTCTAGCGGGAGCGCCTCAACCAAAAACATTCAGTACTTC
>TRBD2|19|TRBV3-1|-|TRBJ2-6
CASSQDGTNRVSGANVLTF
TGTGCCAGCAGCCAAGATGGGACTAACCGCGTCTCTGGGGCCAACGTCCTGACTTTC
>-|15|TRBV25-1|-|TRBJ1-5
CASSEAGDSNQPQHF
TGTGCCAGCAGTGAGGCAGGGGATAGCAATCAGCCCCAGCATTTT
>-|13|TRBV24-1|many|TRBJ2-1
CATSDWAGVEQFF
TGTGCCACCAGTGATTGGGCAGGGGTTGAGCAGTTCTTC
>-|16|TRBV5-5|-|TRBJ2-4
CASSFPSGGGKNIQYF
TGTGCCAGCAGCTTCCCTTCCGGGGGAGGCAAAAACATTCAGTACTTC
>TRBD2|16|TRBV7-2|few|TRBJ2-7
CASSSLAGRILNEQYF
TGTGCCAGCAGCAGCTTAGCGGGGCGGATTTTAAACGAGCAGTACTTC
>TRBD2|15|TRBV20-1|-|TRBJ2-1
CSAAILAGRHNEQFF
TGCAGTGCTGCGATACTAGCGGGACGCCACAATGAGCAGTTCTTC